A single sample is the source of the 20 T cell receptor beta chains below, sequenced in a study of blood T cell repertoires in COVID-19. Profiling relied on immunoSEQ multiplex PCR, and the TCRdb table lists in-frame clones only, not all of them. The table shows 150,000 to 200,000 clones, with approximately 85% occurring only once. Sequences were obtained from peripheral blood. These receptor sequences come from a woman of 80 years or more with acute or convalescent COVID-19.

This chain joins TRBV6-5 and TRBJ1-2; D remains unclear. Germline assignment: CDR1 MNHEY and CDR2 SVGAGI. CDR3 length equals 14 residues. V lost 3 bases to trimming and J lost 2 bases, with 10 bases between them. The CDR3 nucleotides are TGTGCCAGCAGTTATCGGCGGGAAAACTATGGCTACACCTTC. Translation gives CASSYRRENYGYTF.

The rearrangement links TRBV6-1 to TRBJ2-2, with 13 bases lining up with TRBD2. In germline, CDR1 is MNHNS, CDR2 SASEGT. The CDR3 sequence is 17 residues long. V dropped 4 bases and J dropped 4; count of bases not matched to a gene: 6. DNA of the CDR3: TGTGCCAGCAGTGGCCGGACTAGCGGGGGAGGCACCGGGGAGCTGTTTTTT. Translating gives CASSGRTSGGGTGELFF.

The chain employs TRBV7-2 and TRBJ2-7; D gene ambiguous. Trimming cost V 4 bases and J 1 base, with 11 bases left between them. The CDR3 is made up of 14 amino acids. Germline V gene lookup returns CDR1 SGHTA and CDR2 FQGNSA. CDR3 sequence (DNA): TGTGCCAGCAGCTCCTCCACGGTATCCTACGAGCAGTACTTC. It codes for CASSSSTVSYEQYF.

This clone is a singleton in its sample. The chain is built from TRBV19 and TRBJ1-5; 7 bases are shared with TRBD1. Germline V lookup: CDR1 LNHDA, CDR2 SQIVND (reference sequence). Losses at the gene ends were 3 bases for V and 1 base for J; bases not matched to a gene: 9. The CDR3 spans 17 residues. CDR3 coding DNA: TGTGCCAGTAGTATGGAAGAGGGGGCGCGAAGCAATCAGCCCCAGCATTTT. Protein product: CASSMEEGARSNQPQHF.

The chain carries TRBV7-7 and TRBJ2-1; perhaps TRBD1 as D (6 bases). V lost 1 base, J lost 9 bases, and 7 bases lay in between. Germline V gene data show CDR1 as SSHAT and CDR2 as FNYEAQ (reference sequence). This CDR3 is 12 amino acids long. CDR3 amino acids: CASSLGGGEQFF. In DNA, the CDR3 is TGTGCCAGCAGCTTAGGAGGGGGTGAGCAGTTCTTC.

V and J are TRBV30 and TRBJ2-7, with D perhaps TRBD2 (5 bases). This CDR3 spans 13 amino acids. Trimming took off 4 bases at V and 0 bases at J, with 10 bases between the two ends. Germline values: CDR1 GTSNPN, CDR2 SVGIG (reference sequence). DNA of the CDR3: TGTGCCTGGACGTCGGGGAACTCCTACGAGCAGTACTTC. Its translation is CAWTSGNSYEQYF.

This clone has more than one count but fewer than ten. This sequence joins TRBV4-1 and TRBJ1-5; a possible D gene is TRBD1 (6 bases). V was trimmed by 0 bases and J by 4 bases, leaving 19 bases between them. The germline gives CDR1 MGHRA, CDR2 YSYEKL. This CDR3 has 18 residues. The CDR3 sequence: CASSQDRGGVRGNQPQHF. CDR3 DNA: TGCGCCAGCAGCCAAGATCGGGGAGGGGTAAGGGGGAATCAGCCCCAGCATTTT.

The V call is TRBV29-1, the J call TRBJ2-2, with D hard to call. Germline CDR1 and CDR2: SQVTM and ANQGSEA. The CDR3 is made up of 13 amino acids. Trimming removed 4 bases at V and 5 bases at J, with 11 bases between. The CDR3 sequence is CSVGGMSTGELFF. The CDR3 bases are TGCAGCGTTGGCGGCATGTCGACCGGGGAGCTGTTTTTT.

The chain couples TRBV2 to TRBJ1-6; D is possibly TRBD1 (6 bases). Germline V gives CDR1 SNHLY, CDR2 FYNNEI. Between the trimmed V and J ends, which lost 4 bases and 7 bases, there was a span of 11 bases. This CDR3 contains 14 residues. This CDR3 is CASSGGGRNSPLHF. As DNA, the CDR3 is TGTGCCAGCAGTGGCGGGGGGCGGAATTCACCCCTCCACTTT.

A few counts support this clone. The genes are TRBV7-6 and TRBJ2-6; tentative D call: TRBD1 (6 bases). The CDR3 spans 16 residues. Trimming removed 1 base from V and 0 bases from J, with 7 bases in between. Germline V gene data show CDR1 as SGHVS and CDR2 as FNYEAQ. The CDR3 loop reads CASSLGGGSGANVLTF. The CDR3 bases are TGTGCCAGCAGCTTAGGAGGGGGCTCTGGGGCCAACGTCCTGACTTTC.

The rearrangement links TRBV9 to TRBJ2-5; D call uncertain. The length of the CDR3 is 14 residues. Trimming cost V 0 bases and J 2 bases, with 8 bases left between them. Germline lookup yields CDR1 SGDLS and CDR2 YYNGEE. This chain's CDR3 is CASSVVRQQETQYF. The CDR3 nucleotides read TGTGCCAGCAGCGTAGTTAGACAACAAGAGACCCAGTACTTC. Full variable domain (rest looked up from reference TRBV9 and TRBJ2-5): DSGVTQTPKHLITATGQRVTLRCSPRSGDLSVYWYQQSLDQGLQFLIQYYNGEERAKGNILERFSAQQFPDLHSELNLSSLELGDSALYFCASSVVRQQETQYFGPGTRLLVL.

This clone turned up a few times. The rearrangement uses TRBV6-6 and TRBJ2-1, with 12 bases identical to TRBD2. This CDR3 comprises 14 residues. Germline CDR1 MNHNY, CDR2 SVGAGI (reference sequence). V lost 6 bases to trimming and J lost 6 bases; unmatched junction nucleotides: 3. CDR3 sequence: CASSSSGGANEQFF. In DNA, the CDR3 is TGTGCCAGCAGCTCTAGCGGGGGGGCCAATGAGCAGTTCTTC.

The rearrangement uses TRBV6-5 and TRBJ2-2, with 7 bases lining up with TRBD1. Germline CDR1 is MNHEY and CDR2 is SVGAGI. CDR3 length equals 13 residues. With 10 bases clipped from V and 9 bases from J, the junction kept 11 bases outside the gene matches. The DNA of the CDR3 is TGTGCCACCCGGGACAGCTTTATCCGGGAGCTGTTTTTT. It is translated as CATRDSFIRELFF.

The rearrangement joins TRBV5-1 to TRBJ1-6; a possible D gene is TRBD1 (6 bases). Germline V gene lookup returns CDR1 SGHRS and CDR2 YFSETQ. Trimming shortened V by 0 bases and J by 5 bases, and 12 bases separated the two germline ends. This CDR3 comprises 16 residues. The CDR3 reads CASSLEAQGNNSPLHF. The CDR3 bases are TGCGCCAGCAGCTTGGAGGCCCAGGGGAATAATTCACCCCTCCACTTT.

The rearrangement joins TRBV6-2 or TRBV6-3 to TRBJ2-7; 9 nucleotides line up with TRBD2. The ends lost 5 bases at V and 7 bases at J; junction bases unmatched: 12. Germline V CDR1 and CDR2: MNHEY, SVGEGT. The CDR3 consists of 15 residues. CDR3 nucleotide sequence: TGTGCCAGCAGTCCCCCGCTAGCGGGGCCGAGGGAGCAGTACTTC. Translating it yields CASSPPLAGPREQYF.

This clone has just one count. CDR3: CASSLFGPQEGEQYF. CDR3 coding DNA: TGTGCCAGCAGTTTATTTGGACCGCAGGAGGGTGAGCAGTACTTC. The chain is built from TRBV6-2 or TRBV6-3 and TRBJ2-7; the D gene is possibly TRBD2 (6 bases). V gave up 4 bases and J gave up 7 bases, with 20 bases separating them. This CDR3 spans 15 amino acids. Per germline, CDR1 MNHEY and CDR2 SVGEGT.

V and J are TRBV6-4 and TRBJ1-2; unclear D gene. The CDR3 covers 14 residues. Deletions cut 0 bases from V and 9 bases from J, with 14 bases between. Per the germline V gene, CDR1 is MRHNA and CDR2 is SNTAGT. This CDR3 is CASSDSRTAGRYTF. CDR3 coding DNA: TGTGCCAGCAGTGACTCGCGGACCGCGGGCCGCTACACCTTC.

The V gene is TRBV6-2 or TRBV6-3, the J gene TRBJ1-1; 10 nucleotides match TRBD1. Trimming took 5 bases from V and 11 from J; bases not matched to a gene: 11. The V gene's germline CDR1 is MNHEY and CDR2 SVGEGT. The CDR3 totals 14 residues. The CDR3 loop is CASSRPGQGRGAFF. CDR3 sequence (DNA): TGTGCCAGCAGTCGCCCGGGACAGGGGCGGGGCGCTTTCTTT.

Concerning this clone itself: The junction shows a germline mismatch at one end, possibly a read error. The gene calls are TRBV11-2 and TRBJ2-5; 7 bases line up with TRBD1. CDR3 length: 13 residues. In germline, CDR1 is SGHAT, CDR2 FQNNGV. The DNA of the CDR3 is TGTGCCAGCAGCTTAGATCGGGACAGCCCCTCTCACTTC. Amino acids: CASSLDRDSPSHF.

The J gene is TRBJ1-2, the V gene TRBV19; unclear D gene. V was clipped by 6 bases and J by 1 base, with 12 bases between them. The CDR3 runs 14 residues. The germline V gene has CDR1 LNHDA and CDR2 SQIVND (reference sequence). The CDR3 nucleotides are TGTGCCAGTAGCCGAGGACGGGATAACTATGGCTACACCTTC. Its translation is CASSRGRDNYGYTF.